The 21 T cell receptor beta chains given below trace back to one sample, sequenced in a study of beta chain features in type 1 diabetes. Study-wide findings and caveats: A moderate, significant TCRB CDR3 shortening appeared in type 1 diabetes across four CD4+ subsets.

These receptors' targets are unknown. The investigators reverse transcribed all of the isolated RNA, so they sequenced expressed TCRB transcripts. The data were produced by immunoSEQ multiplex PCR, yet TCRdb's version contains in-frame clones alone and is incomplete. The sample carries hundreds of thousands of clones, roughly 13% recorded once. Sequenced material: naive CD4+ T cells from blood. The receptors derive from a man aged 25-40 years with type 1 diabetes.

This clone occurred a few times. This chain uses TRBV30 with TRBJ1-5; D not resolved. V was shortened by 1 base and J by 0 bases, with 13 bases between the two germline ends. Per the germline V gene, CDR1 is GTSNPN and CDR2 is SVGIG (reference sequence). This CDR3 has 16 amino acids. The CDR3: CAWSAPLSVSNQPQHF. CDR3 nucleotides: TGTGCCTGGAGTGCCCCCCTGTCAGTTAGCAATCAGCCCCAGCATTTT. Full variable domain (remainder filled in from reference TRBV30 and TRBJ1-5): SQTIHQWPATLVQPVGSPLSLECTVEGTSNPNLYWYRQAAGRGLQLLFYSVGIGQISSEVPQNLSASRPQDRQFILSSKKLLLSDSGFYLCAWSAPLSVSNQPQHFGDGTRLSIL.

This clone has only a few counts. The rearrangement uses TRBV4-2 and TRBJ2-2; 12 bases match TRBD2. V was pared by 8 bases and J by 5 bases, with 9 bases of the junction left unmatched. CDR3 length: 16 amino acids. Germline V CDR1 and CDR2: LGHNA, YNFKEQ. The DNA for the CDR3 is TGTGCCAGCCGTTCTACTAGCGGGAGGTTTACCGGGGAGCTGTTTTTT. Translation: CASRSTSGRFTGELFF.

This clone turned up a few times. This chain joins TRBV5-1 and TRBJ1-2; 9 bases map to TRBD1. With 0 bases clipped from V and 10 bases from J, the junction kept 10 bases outside the gene matches. Germline V gene sequence: CDR1 SGHRS, CDR2 YFSETQ. The CDR3 loop spans 15 amino acids. The CDR3: CASSLGTGDNIFYTF. The DNA for the CDR3 is TGCGCCAGCAGCTTGGGGACAGGGGATAATATCTTCTACACCTTC.

The sample holds a few counts of this clone. V is TRBV20-1 and J is TRBJ1-1; D is possibly TRBD1 (5 bases). V was trimmed by 5 bases and J by 7 bases, leaving 11 bases between them. The germline V gene has CDR1 DFQATT and CDR2 SNEGSKA (reference sequence). This CDR3 spans 11 amino acids. The chain's CDR3 is CSAGAYREAFF. CDR3 DNA: TGCAGTGCTGGGGCCTACCGTGAAGCTTTCTTT.

The V gene is TRBV6-6, the J gene TRBJ2-1, with TRBD2 matching 8 bases. This CDR3 is built from 16 residues. Germline loops: CDR1 MNHNY, CDR2 SVGAGI (reference sequence). V gave up 8 bases and J gave up 3 bases; unmatched junction bases: 12. CDR3 in amino acids: CASVGLRGGFYNEQFF. CDR3 coding DNA: TGTGCCAGCGTTGGCCTCCGGGGGGGTTTCTACAATGAGCAGTTCTTC.

This clone was seen a few times. The V call is TRBV6-5, the J call TRBJ1-4, with D maybe TRBD1 (6 bases). The germline V and J ends were trimmed by 2 bases and 3 bases, with 7 bases remaining between them. CDR1 is MNHEY and CDR2 is SVGAGI in the germline V gene. CDR3 length equals 14 residues. This CDR3 is CASSYGTSNEKLFF. The CDR3 coding sequence is TGTGCCAGCAGTTACGGGACATCTAATGAAAAACTGTTTTTT.

The chain has TRBV6-6 and TRBJ2-1, with 7 bases fitting TRBD2. This CDR3 has 15 amino acids. V dropped 4 bases and J dropped 0; count of bases not matched to a gene: 3. Looked up from germline, CDR1 is MNHNY and CDR2 is SVGAGI (reference sequence). The CDR3 DNA reads as TGTGCCAGCAGTTCTAGCGGCCCCTCCTACAATGAGCAGTTCTTC. This codes for CASSSSGPSYNEQFF.

The chain carries TRBV9 and TRBJ1-4, with 7 bases identical to TRBD1. The CDR3 is 14 amino acids. Germline trimming cut 1 base from V and 8 bases from J; bases unmatched to any gene: 5. CDR1 is SGDLS, CDR2 YYNGEE, per germline. The CDR3 DNA sequence: TGTGCCAGCAGCGTACCCGGGACAGCGGAAAAACTGTTTTTT. This gives the protein CASSVPGTAEKLFF. Supplemented by reference TRBV9 and TRBJ1-4, the full variable domain reads DSGVTQTPKHLITATGQRVTLRCSPRSGDLSVYWYQQSLDQGLQFLIQYYNGEERAKGNILERFSAQQFPDLHSELNLSSLELGDSALYFCASSVPGTAEKLFFGSGTQLSVL.

This rearrangement joins TRBV7-9 to TRBJ1-5; D may be TRBD1 (6 bases). Germline V lookup: CDR1 SEHNR, CDR2 FQNEAQ (reference sequence). This CDR3 has 13 residues. The ends were cut back, 5 bases at V and 7 bases at J, with 12 bases in the middle. CDR3 sequence (DNA): TGTGCCAGCAGCCCGGGGGGCTGGCAGCCCCAGCATTTT. Protein sequence: CASSPGGWQPQHF.

The chain uses TRBV7-9 and TRBJ1-1, with D unclear. There are 14 residues in the CDR3. In germline, CDR1 is SEHNR, CDR2 FQNEAQ (reference sequence). V was trimmed by 5 bases and J by 0 bases, leaving 10 bases between them. The CDR3: CASSARNLNTEAFF. The CDR3, as DNA: TGTGCCAGCAGCGCCAGGAACCTGAACACTGAAGCTTTCTTT.

A few counts support this clone. The chain uses TRBV7-9 and TRBJ2-7, with a tentative D call TRBD2 (5 bases). V was clipped by 5 bases and J by 3 bases, with 8 bases between them. The CDR3 has 12 residues. The germline CDR1 and CDR2 sequences are SEHNR and FQNEAQ (reference sequence). CDR3: CASSLGVYEQYF. The DNA of the CDR3 is TGTGCCAGCAGCCTCGGGGTCTACGAGCAGTACTTC.

The chain links TRBV5-4 to TRBJ1-6, with D hard to call. Germline CDR1 SGHNT, CDR2 YYREEE (reference sequence). This CDR3 region has 14 residues. Trimming left V 6 bases short and J 5 bases short, with 12 bases between. The CDR3 region is CASTLDGNNSPLHF. CDR3 coding DNA: TGTGCCAGCACCCTCGACGGGAATAATTCACCCCTCCACTTT.

The V gene is TRBV29-1, the J gene TRBJ1-2, with TRBD1 matching 7 bases. J gave up 10 bases and V 3 bases, and 17 bases lay outside the gene matches. The CDR3 has 15 amino acids. Per germline, CDR1 SQVTM and CDR2 ANQGSEA. CDR3 region: CSVELWDSPPDSYTF. The CDR3 DNA reads as TGCAGCGTTGAGCTTTGGGACAGTCCTCCGGATTCCTACACCTTC.

J is TRBJ1-2 and V is TRBV7-9; 8 bases agree with TRBD1. CDR3 length: 15 amino acids. V shed 1 base and J 8 bases; nucleotides not matched to a gene: 9. The germline CDR1 and CDR2 sequences are SEHNR and FQNEAQ (reference sequence). The CDR3 DNA reads as TGTGCCAGCAGCTTAGGACCGACAGGGGCTCTCGGCTACACCTTC. Translated, it gives CASSLGPTGALGYTF.

The chain employs TRBV9 and TRBJ2-5, with 8 bases matching TRBD2. The V gene's germline CDR1 is SGDLS and CDR2 YYNGEE. Trimming cost V 4 bases and J 1 base; bases outside gene matches: 6. This CDR3 comprises 15 residues. CDR3 nucleotide sequence: TGTGCCAGCAGCCCCTGGACTAGCCTCCAAGAGACCCAGTACTTC. Translation gives CASSPWTSLQETQYF.

CDR3 DNA sequence: TGCAGCGGGACTAGCGGCGTAAACACCGGGGAGCTGTTTTTT. It codes for CSGTSGVNTGELFF. The V call is TRBV29-1, the J call TRBJ2-2, with TRBD2 matching over 10 bases. The CDR3 length is 14 residues. Germline-derived CDR1 and CDR2 are SQVTM and ANQGSEA. With V trimmed by 7 bases and J by 2 bases, 4 bases remained unmatched.

This clone has a handful of counts. The rearrangement joins TRBV23-1 to TRBJ1-1, with D possibly matching TRBD1 (6 bases). TRBV23-1 falls under the ORF class, with uncertain function. This CDR3 contains 14 residues. With 11 bases removed from V and 3 bases from J, the gap between germline ends came to 19 bases. The CDR3, as DNA: TGCGCCGGAACAGGGCGCTATGAGGACACTGAAGCTTTCTTT. The encoded protein is CAGTGRYEDTEAFF.

V usage is TRBV7-9 and J usage is TRBJ1-5; D is perhaps TRBD1 (5 bases). V was cut by 5 bases and J by 3 bases, with 26 bases left in between. Germline V gives CDR1 SEHNR, CDR2 FQNEAQ (reference sequence). The CDR3 totals 19 residues. The CDR3 coding sequence is TGTGCCAGCAGCCCATCATCCTCTAGGGGAGGGGATGTCAATCAGCCCCAGCATTTT. It encodes CASSPSSSRGGDVNQPQHF.

This clone was counted between two and nine times. The chain has TRBV5-1 and TRBJ2-1; the D gene is possibly TRBD1 (5 bases). The CDR3 spans 16 residues. Germline assignment: CDR1 SGHRS and CDR2 YFSETQ. V was cut by 1 base and J by 4 bases, with 15 bases left in between. The CDR3 sequence: CASSLSGLLEYNEQFF. CDR3 DNA: TGCGCCAGCAGCTTGTCAGGGTTGTTGGAATACAATGAGCAGTTCTTC.

The chain uses TRBV29-1 and TRBJ2-5; 9 positions agree with TRBD2. V dropped 4 bases and J dropped 4; count of bases not matched to a gene: 13. Germline lookup yields CDR1 SQVTM and CDR2 ANQGSEA. The CDR3 totals 16 residues. CDR3 nucleotides: TGCAGCGTTGTTCCCCGTGAGGTAGCGGGAGCAGAGACCCAGTACTTC. Its protein is CSVVPREVAGAETQYF.

The chain joins TRBV5-1 to TRBJ1-1; D not resolved. Germline V gene sequence: CDR1 SGHRS, CDR2 YFSETQ. This CDR3 has 13 residues. With 4 bases removed from V and 0 bases from J, the gap between germline ends came to 7 bases. The CDR3 bases are TGCGCCAGCAGCCGACTGATGAACACTGAAGCTTTCTTT. Encoded protein: CASSRLMNTEAFF.